This record concerns one TCR beta chain sequence. There is no known antigen for this receptor. The sample holds no much larger clone one base away, and base qualities are not on file. This record belongs to a study of blood T cell repertoires in COVID-19 (dated by TCRdb to 2020 to 2022). As for the study more broadly: The collaborator samples originated in the United States, Italy and Spain and spanned the acute and convalescent phases of COVID-19. The material from the prospective study consisted of cDNA or gDNA derived from T cells, B-cell-depleted T cells, or PBMCs. Deeply sampled blood TCRbeta repertoires from subjects exposed to, actively infected with, or recovered from COVID-19 were included in the dataset. The repertoires were released in a freely available public database intended as a resource for research on the immune response to SARS-CoV-2. Samples came from the ongoing ImmuneRACE study (first 160 participants) plus 1,254 subjects from 6 global collaborators. Nearly every sample came with metadata listing a de-identified subject ID, COVID-19 status, age in years and sex. Where available, HLA class I and class II types were obtained from metadata supplied by the sample provider rather than from assay-based typing. Beyond this particular receptor, the publication reports: The quantity of clinical and demographic metadata differed by source and by participant and was supplied without curation.

Reading the germline V gene (reference sequence) gives CDR1 MNHEY and CDR2 SMNVEV. Ends trimmed: V by 5 bases, J by 5 bases; bases unmatched to a gene: 13. Spanning cysteine to phenylalanine, the CDR3 consists of 16 amino acids. Only the CDR3 DNA stays, 48 bases, in frame from base 1. TCRbeta CDR3 regions were amplified from genomic DNA by means of the immunoSEQ Assay, a bias-controlled multiplex PCR. The authors processed their data as follows. Within the assay, amplification of reference gene primers was used to estimate how many nucleated cells each sample contained. To quantify the absolute abundance of each unique TCRbeta CDR3 rearrangement, sequence reads were collapsed and filtered. For each sample, productive Simpson clonality was calculated as the square root of Simpson's diversity index over productive rearrangements. TCRdb provides this immuneACCESS table in a form limited to in-frame rearrangements. Some clones are lacking; in checked studies, under half of them reflect an unresolved V gene, and why the rest are absent is not known. V, J and clone size are taken as reported in that table, and D and trimming were inferred from the DNA itself. This sample lists about 260,000 clones; 80% to 90% were detected once. Approximately 1.5% of the sample comes from the top ten.

Another Seattle source contributed samples from volunteer blood donors who had recovered from COVID-19. Each collaborating institution followed its own protocols to collect whole blood in K2EDTA tubes. For TCRbeta analysis, collaborators shipped samples in one of three forms: frozen whole blood, isolated PBMCs, or DNA extracted from either of those sample types. The sequence is built from TRBV27 and TRBJ1-2; 8 middle bases align to TRBD1. Sequencing was done on a sample of peripheral blood. The sequence was obtained from a woman between 40 and 55 years old who had recovered from COVID-19. CDR3 reads: CASSPTRTGSGYGYTF. The bases read TGTGCCAGCAGTCCTACCCGGACAGGGTCGGGGTATGGCTACACCTTC.